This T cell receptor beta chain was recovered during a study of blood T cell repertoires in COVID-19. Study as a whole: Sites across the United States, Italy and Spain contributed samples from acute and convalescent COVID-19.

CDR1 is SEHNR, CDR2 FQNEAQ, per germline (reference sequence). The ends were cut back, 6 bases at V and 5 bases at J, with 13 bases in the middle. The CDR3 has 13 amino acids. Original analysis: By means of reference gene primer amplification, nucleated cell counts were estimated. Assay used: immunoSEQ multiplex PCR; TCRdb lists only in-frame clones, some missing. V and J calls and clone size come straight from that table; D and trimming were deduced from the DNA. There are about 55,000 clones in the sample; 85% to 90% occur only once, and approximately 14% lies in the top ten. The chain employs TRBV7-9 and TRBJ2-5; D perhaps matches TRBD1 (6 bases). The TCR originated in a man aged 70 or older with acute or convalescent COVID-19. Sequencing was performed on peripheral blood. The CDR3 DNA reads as TGTGCCAGCAGTTCCAAGGGGGTCGAGACCCAGTACTTC. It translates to CASSSKGVETQYF. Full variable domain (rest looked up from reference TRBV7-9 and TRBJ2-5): DTGVSQNPRHKITKRGQNVTFRCDPISEHNRLYWYRQTLGQGPEFLTYFQNEAQLEKSRLLSDRFSAERPKGSFSTLEIQRTEQGDSAMYLCASSSKGVETQYFGPGTRLLVL.